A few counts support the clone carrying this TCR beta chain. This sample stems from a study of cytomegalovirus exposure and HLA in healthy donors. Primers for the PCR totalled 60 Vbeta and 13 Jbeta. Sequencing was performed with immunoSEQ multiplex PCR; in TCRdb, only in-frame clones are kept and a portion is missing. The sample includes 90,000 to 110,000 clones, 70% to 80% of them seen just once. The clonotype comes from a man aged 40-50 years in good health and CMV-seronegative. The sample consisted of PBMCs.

For the CDR3, the DNA is TGTGCCAGCAGCCACACTAGAAATGAGCAGTTCTTC. Protein product: CASSHTRNEQFF. V gene TRBV7-2 combines with J gene TRBJ2-1; the D gene is possibly TRBD2 (5 bases). V was clipped by 5 bases and J by 7 bases, with 9 bases between them. The V gene's germline CDR1 is SGHTA and CDR2 FQGNSA. The length of the CDR3 is 12 residues.